Listed here are 14 T cell receptor beta chains from one sample, sequenced in a study of OX40 agonist ivuxolimab in advanced cancers. Sequencing used immunoSEQ multiplex PCR; TCRdb keeps in-frame clones, though not all of them. In the table there are about 83,000 clones, 75% to 95% of which are singletons. The sequencing here drew on CD4+ or CD8+ T cells sorted from blood, taken in a trial of the OX40 agonist ivuxolimab. These TCRs come from an adult with an advanced solid tumor such as melanoma, head and neck, liver or kidney cancer.

This clone occurred once. The chain carries TRBV28 and TRBJ1-3, with D possibly TRBD1 on 6 matching bases. The CDR3 has 15 residues. Germline values: CDR1 MDHEN, CDR2 SYDVKM. Trimming left V 4 bases short and J 4 bases short, with 14 bases between. The CDR3 DNA is TGTGCCAGCAGTTCGGGACATCTCATAGGAAACACCATATATTTT. It codes for CASSSGHLIGNTIYF.

V gene TRBV28 combines with J gene TRBJ1-2; D is unresolved. V lost 3 bases and J 8 bases, leaving 22 bases between the germline ends. Germline assignment: CDR1 MDHEN and CDR2 SYDVKM. The CDR3 length is 16 residues. CDR3 coding DNA: TGTGCCAGCAGTTTCCTCTCAGCGAAGGGCAGTGGGGGCTACACCTTC. It is translated as CASSFLSAKGSGGYTF.

This clone occurred a few times. V gene TRBV11-3 combines with J gene TRBJ2-3; D is unclear. The CDR3 loop spans 12 amino acids. Germline-derived CDR1 and CDR2 are SGHNT and YENEEA. The V and J ends lost 3 bases and 5 bases respectively, with 6 bases between them. The DNA for the CDR3 is TGTGCCAGCAGCTTTCGCGGAGATACGCAGTATTTT. Its translation is CASSFRGDTQYF. The whole variable domain, remainder taken from reference TRBV11-3 and TRBJ2-3, is EAGVVQSPRYKIIEKKQPVAFWCNPISGHNTLYWYLQNLGQGPELLIRYENEEAVDDSQLPKDRFSAERLKGVDSTLKIQPAELGDSAVYLCASSFRGDTQYFGPGTRLTVL.

This clone was recorded only once. This rearrangement joins TRBV2 to TRBJ1-1; D is undetermined. The CDR3 is 12 residues long. Per the germline V gene, CDR1 is SNHLY and CDR2 is FYNNEI. V dropped 8 bases and J dropped 4 bases, with 11 bases sitting between them. Here the CDR3 DNA reads TGTGCCAGCGCGGACTCGAGCACTGAAGCTTTCTTT. Translation: CASADSSTEAFF.

The chain carries TRBV11-3 and TRBJ2-1; possibly TRBD1 for D (6 bases). V gave up 4 bases and J gave up 1 base, with 11 bases separating them. CDR1 and CDR2 from the germline V gene are SGHNT and YENEEA. The CDR3 is made up of 15 amino acids. In DNA, the CDR3 is TGTGCCAGCAGCTCCCGGACAGTATCCTACAATGAGCAGTTCTTC. Amino acid sequence: CASSSRTVSYNEQFF.

V gene TRBV9 combines with J gene TRBJ1-1; a possible D gene is TRBD1 (6 bases). Deletions cut 4 bases from V and 1 base from J, with 11 bases between. This CDR3 comprises 14 residues. The germline CDR1 and CDR2 sequences are SGDLS and YYNGEE. The CDR3: CASSWGAENTEAFF. DNA of the CDR3: TGTGCCAGCAGCTGGGGGGCCGAGAACACTGAAGCTTTCTTT.

This clone was picked up one time. This rearrangement joins TRBV13 to TRBJ1-1; no definite D call. Germline CDR1 reads PRHDT; CDR2 reads FYEKMQ (reference sequence). Between the trimmed V and J ends, which lost 5 bases and 4 bases, there was a span of 14 bases. This CDR3 is built from 14 residues. The CDR3 protein is CASSIRTVFTEAFF. The DNA of the CDR3 is TGTGCCAGCAGCATCCGGACGGTTTTCACTGAAGCTTTCTTT.

The rearrangement uses TRBV7-2 and TRBJ2-1; maybe TRBD2 (5 bases). Deletions cut 5 bases from V and 5 bases from J, with 10 bases between. The CDR3 loop spans 13 amino acids. Germline V CDR1 and CDR2: SGHTA, FQGNSA. The DNA of the CDR3 is TGTGCCAGCAGCCGGACTTTCGACAATGAGCAGTTCTTC. Translated: CASSRTFDNEQFF.

The chain is built from TRBV6-6 and TRBJ2-6, with D possibly called TRBD1 or TRBD2 (5 bases each). Trimming stripped 3 bases from V and 3 bases from J, with 12 bases between. The CDR3 is 16 amino acids. Germline V CDR1 and CDR2: MNHNY, SVGAGI (reference sequence). In nucleotides, the CDR3 is TGTGCCAGCAGTTATATGAGGGGCAGTGGGGCCAACGTCCTGACTTTC. Encoded protein: CASSYMRGSGANVLTF.

In its sample, this clone was seen once. This rearrangement joins TRBV18 to TRBJ1-1; D ambiguous. The germline V gene encodes CDR1 KGHSH and CDR2 LQKENI. The V and J ends lost 5 bases and 1 base respectively, with 14 bases between them. The CDR3 covers 15 residues. For the CDR3, the DNA is TGTGCCAGCTCAACCCTGCAGGTAAAGAACACTGAAGCTTTCTTT. Translation: CASSTLQVKNTEAFF.

The rearrangement links TRBV5-1 to TRBJ2-5, with 12 positions matching TRBD2. CDR1 and CDR2 from the germline V gene are SGHRS and YFSETQ. J gave up 2 bases and V 4 bases, and 9 bases lay outside the gene matches. The CDR3 runs to 17 residues. CDR3 in amino acids: CASSPLLAGGSQETQYF. The CDR3 region has the DNA TGCGCCAGCAGCCCTTTACTAGCGGGGGGCTCACAAGAGACCCAGTACTTC.

The chain carries TRBV6-5 and TRBJ1-1, with D maybe TRBD1 (6 bases). This CDR3 is built from 15 residues. CDR1 and CDR2 (germline): MNHEY, SVGAGI. V was shortened by 2 bases and J by 5 bases, with 15 bases between the two germline ends. CDR3 in amino acids: CASSYDGGPATEAFF. CDR3 nucleotides: TGTGCCAGCAGTTACGACGGGGGGCCGGCTACTGAAGCTTTCTTT.

This chain joins TRBV28 and TRBJ1-5; possibly TRBD1 for D (6 bases). The germline V gene has CDR1 MDHEN and CDR2 SYDVKM. This CDR3 has 15 amino acids. The V end lost 2 bases, the J end lost 9 bases, and 17 bases lay between the germline ends. CDR3: CASSLAGAGGRPQHF. CDR3 nucleotide sequence: TGTGCCAGCAGTTTAGCAGGGGCGGGTGGCAGGCCCCAGCATTTT.

The V call is TRBV11-3, the J call TRBJ2-7, with a weak D call TRBD2 (6 bases). Deletions cut 1 base from V and 2 bases from J, with 9 bases between. Germline CDR1 SGHNT, CDR2 YENEEA. The CDR3 has 14 amino acids. As DNA, the CDR3 is TGTGCCAGCAGCTTAGGCGGGATGGCCTACGAGCAGTACTTC. This gives the protein CASSLGGMAYEQYF.